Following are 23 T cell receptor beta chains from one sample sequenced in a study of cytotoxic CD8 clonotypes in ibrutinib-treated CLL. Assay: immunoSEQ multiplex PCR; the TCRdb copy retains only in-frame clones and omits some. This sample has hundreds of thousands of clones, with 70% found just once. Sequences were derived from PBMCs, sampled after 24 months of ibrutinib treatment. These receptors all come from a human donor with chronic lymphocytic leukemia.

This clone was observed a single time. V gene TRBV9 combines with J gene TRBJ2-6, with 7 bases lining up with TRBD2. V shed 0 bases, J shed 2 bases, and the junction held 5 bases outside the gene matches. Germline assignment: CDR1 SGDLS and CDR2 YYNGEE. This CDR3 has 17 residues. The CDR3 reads CASSVGAGFTGANVLTF. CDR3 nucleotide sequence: TGTGCCAGCAGCGTAGGAGCGGGGTTCACTGGGGCCAACGTCCTGACTTTC.

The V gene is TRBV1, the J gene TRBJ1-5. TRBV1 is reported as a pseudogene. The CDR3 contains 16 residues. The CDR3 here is CTSSQCPLGSNQPQHF. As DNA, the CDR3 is TGCACCAGCAGCCAATGTCCGTTGGGTAGCAATCAGCCCCAGCATTTT.

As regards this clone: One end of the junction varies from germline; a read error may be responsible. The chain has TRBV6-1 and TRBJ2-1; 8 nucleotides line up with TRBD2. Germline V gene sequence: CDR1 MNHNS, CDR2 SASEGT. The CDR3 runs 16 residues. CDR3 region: CASREAGVNENNEQFF. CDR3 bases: TGTGCCAGCAGGGAAGCGGGAGTCAATGAAAACAATGAGCAGTTCTTC.

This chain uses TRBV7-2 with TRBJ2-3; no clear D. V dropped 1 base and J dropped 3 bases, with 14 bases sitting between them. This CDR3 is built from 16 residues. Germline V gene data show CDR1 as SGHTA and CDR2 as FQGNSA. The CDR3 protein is CASSLGLSPMTDTQYF. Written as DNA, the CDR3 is TGTGCCAGCAGCTTAGGACTTTCACCTATGACAGATACGCAGTATTTT. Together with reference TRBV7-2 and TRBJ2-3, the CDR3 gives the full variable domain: GAGVSQSPSNKVTEKGKDVELRCDPISGHTALYWYRQSLGQGLEFLIYFQGNSAPDKSGLPSDRFSAERTGGSVSTLTIQRTQQEDSAVYLCASSLGLSPMTDTQYFGPGTRLTVL.

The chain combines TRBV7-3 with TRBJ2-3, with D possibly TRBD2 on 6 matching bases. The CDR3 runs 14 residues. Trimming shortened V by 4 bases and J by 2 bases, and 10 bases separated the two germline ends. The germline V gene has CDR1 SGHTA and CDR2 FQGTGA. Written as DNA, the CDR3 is TGTGCCAGCAGCTCCGGGACTCTCACAGATACGCAGTATTTT. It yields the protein CASSSGTLTDTQYF.

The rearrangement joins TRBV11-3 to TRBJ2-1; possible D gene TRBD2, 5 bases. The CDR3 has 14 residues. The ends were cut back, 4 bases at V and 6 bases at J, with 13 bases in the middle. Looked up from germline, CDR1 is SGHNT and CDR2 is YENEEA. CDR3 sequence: CASSSAGLTNEQFF. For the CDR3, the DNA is TGTGCCAGCAGCTCGGCCGGACTTACCAATGAGCAGTTCTTC. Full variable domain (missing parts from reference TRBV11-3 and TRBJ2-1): EAGVVQSPRYKIIEKKQPVAFWCNPISGHNTLYWYLQNLGQGPELLIRYENEEAVDDSQLPKDRFSAERLKGVDSTLKIQPAELGDSAVYLCASSSAGLTNEQFFGPGTRLTVL.

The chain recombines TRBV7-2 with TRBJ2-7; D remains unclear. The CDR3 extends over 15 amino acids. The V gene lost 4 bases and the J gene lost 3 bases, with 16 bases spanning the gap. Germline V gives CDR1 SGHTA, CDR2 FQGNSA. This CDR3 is CASSSPDQKGYEQYF. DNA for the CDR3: TGTGCCAGCAGCTCCCCTGATCAAAAGGGCTACGAGCAGTACTTC.

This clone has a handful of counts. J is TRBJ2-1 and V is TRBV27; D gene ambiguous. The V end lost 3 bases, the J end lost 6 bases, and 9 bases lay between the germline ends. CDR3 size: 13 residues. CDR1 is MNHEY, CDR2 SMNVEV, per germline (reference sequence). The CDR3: CASSFARSNEQFF. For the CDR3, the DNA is TGTGCCAGCAGTTTTGCCAGGAGCAATGAGCAGTTCTTC.

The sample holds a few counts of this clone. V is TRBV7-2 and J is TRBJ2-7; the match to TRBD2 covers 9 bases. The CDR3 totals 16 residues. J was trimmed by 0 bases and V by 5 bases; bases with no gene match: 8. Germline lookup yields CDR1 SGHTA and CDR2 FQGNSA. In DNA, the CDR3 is TGTGCCAGCAGCCCTCTAACTAGCGGGTACTCCTACGAGCAGTACTTC. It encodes CASSPLTSGYSYEQYF.

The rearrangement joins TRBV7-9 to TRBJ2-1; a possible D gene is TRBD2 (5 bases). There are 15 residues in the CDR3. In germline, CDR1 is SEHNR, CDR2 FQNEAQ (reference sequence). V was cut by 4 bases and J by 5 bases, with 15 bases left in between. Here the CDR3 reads CASSSSWTVNNEQFF. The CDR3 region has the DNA TGTGCCAGCAGCTCTTCTTGGACTGTCAACAATGAGCAGTTCTTC.

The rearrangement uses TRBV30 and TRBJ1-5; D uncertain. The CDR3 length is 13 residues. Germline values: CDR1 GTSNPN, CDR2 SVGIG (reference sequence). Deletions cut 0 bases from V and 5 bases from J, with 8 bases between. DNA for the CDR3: TGTGCCTGGAGTGTCGCCCGAGATCAGCCCCAGCATTTT. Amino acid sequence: CAWSVARDQPQHF.

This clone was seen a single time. The CDR3 reads CAWREGPLEQYF. CDR3 bases: TGTGCCTGGCGGGAGGGCCCTCTCGAGCAGTACTTC. The J gene is TRBJ2-7, the V gene TRBV30; 8 nucleotides match TRBD2. The CDR3 covers 12 residues. V lost 5 bases to trimming and J lost 6 bases; unmatched junction nucleotides: 6. Germline V gene sequence: CDR1 GTSNPN, CDR2 SVGIG (reference sequence).

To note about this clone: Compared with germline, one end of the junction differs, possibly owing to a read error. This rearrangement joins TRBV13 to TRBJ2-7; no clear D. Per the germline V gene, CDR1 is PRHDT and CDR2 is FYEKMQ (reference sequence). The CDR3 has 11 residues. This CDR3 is CASSLSPELYF. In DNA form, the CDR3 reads TGTGCCAGCAGCTTAAGCCCCGAGCTGTACTTC.

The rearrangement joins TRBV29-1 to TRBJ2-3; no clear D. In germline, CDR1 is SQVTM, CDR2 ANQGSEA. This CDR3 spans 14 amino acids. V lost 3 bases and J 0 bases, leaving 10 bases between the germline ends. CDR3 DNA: TGCAGCGTTGATTCTGGGCCTAGCACAGATACGCAGTATTTT. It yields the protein CSVDSGPSTDTQYF.

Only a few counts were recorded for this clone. CDR3 amino acids: CASSEWDGGNTIYF. DNA of the CDR3: TGTGCCAGCAGCGAATGGGACGGTGGAAACACCATATATTTT. The chain joins TRBV9 to TRBJ1-3; possibly TRBD1 for D (5 bases). The CDR3 consists of 14 residues. Trimming left V 3 bases short and J 3 bases short, with 10 bases between. Germline CDR1 and CDR2: SGDLS and YYNGEE.

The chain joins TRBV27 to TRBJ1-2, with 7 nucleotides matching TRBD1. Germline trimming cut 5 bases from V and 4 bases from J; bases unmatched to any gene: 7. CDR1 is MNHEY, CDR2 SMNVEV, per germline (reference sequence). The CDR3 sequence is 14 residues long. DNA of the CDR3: TGTGCCAGCAGTCCCTCGACAGGGACCTATGGCTACACCTTC. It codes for CASSPSTGTYGYTF.

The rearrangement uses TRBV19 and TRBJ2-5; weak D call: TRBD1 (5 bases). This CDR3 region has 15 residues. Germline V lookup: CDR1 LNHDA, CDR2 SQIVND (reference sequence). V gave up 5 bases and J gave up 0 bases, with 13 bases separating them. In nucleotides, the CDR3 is TGTGCCAGTAGTGGGTTGGGGCAGAACCAAGAGACCCAGTACTTC. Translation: CASSGLGQNQETQYF.

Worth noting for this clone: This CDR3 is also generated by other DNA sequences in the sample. The CDR3: CASSYSRGDTQYF. The CDR3 coding sequence is TGTGCCAGCAGTTACTCCAGGGGGGATACGCAGTATTTT. The V call is TRBV6-6, the J call TRBJ2-3; 7 nucleotides agree with TRBD1. Germline V lookup: CDR1 MNHNY, CDR2 SVGAGI (reference sequence). The junction had 0 bases not matched to a gene; V was cut back by 0 bases and J by 6 bases. This CDR3 comprises 13 residues.

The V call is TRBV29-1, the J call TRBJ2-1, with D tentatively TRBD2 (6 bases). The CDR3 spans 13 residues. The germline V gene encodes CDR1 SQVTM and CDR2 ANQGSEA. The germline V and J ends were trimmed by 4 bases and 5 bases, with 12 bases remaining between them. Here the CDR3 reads CSVAQRADNEQFF. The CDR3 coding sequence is TGCAGCGTTGCCCAGCGGGCTGACAATGAGCAGTTCTTC.

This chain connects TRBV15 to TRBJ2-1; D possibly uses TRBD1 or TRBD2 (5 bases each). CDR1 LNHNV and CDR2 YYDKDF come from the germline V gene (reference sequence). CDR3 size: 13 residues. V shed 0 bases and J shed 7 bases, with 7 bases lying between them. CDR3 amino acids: CATSREGPNEQFF. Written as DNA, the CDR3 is TGTGCCACCAGCAGAGAGGGACCGAATGAGCAGTTCTTC.

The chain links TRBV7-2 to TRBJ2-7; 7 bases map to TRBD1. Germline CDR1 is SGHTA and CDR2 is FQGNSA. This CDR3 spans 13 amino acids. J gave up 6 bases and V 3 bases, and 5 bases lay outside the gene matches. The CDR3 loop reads CASSFGTASEQYF. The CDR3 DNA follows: TGTGCCAGCAGCTTTGGGACAGCTAGCGAGCAGTACTTC.

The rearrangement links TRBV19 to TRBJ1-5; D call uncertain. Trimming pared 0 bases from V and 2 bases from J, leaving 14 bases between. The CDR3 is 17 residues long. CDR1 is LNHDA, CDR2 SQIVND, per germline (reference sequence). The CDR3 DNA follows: TGTGCCAGTAGTATAGATCAACGACCTGGGGGCAATCAGCCCCAGCATTTT. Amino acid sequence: CASSIDQRPGGNQPQHF.

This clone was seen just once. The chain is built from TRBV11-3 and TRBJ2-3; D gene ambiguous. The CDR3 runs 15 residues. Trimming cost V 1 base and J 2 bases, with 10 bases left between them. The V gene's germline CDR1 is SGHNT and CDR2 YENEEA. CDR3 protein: CASSLVSTVTDTQYF. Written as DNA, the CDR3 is TGTGCCAGCAGCTTAGTCTCGACCGTCACAGATACGCAGTATTTT.